This TCR beta chain was captured in a study of T cells after somatic rescue of genetic block. Repertoires were generated with immunoSEQ multiplex PCR, while TCRdb's copy carries only in-frame clones and drops some. Altogether about 68,000 clones are present, roughly 92% being singletons, with the ten largest covering about 2.7%. Germline assignment: CDR1 SNHLY and CDR2 FYNNEI. The CDR3 sequence is 14 residues long. V was clipped by 8 bases and J by 1 base, with 11 bases between them. The TCR sequence derives from a middle-aged man. Sequencing was performed on peripheral blood mononuclear cells (PBMCs). The gene calls are TRBV2 and TRBJ1-4, with D tentatively TRBD1 (5 bases). In nucleotides, the CDR3 is TGTGCCAGCGGGAGGGACGGAACTAATGAAAAACTGTTTTTT. This sequence encodes CASGRDGTNEKLFF.